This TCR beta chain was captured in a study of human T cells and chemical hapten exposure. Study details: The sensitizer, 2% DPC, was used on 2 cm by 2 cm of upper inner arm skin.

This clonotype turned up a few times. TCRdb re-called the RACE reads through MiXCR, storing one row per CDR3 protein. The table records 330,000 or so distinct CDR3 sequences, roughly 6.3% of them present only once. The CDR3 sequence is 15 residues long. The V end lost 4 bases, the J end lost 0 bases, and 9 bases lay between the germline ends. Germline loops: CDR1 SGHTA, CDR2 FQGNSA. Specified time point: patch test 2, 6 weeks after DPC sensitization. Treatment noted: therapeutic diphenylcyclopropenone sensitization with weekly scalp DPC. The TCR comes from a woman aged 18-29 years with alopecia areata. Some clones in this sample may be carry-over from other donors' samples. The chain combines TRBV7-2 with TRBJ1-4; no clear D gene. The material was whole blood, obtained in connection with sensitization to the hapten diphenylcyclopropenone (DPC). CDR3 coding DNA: TGTGCCAGCAGCTCAGACGGAGCAACTAATGAAAAACTGTTTTTT. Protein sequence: CASSSDGATNEKLFF.